This TCR beta chain emerged from a study of CD4 T cells in relation to SARS-CoV-2 and coronaviruses. Turning to the study itself: PBMCs were cultured with antigen for over nine days before TCR beta sequencing.

Survey-level TCR-beta sequencing used DNA from CEF-cultured naive and memory CD4+ T cells. Data came from immunoSEQ multiplex PCR; TCRdb stores just in-frame clones and leaves some out. This sample has tens of thousands of clones, with approximately 80% found just once. For this clone: Its antigen is still unknown.

The germline V gene has CDR1 LGHDT and CDR2 YNNKEL (reference sequence). CDR3 length: 11 residues. Trimming pared 5 bases from V and 7 bases from J, leaving 8 bases between. The receptor was isolated from an adult with COVID-19. The sample was naive CD4+ T cells from PBMCs, cultured in vitro. Stated subset: naive CD4+ T cells isolated by negative enrichment. This sequence joins TRBV3-1 (or the pseudogene TRBV3-2) and TRBJ2-5; D is ambiguous. CDR3 amino acids: CASSEYSTQYF. The CDR3, as DNA: TGTGCCAGCAGCGAGTATTCGACCCAGTACTTC.